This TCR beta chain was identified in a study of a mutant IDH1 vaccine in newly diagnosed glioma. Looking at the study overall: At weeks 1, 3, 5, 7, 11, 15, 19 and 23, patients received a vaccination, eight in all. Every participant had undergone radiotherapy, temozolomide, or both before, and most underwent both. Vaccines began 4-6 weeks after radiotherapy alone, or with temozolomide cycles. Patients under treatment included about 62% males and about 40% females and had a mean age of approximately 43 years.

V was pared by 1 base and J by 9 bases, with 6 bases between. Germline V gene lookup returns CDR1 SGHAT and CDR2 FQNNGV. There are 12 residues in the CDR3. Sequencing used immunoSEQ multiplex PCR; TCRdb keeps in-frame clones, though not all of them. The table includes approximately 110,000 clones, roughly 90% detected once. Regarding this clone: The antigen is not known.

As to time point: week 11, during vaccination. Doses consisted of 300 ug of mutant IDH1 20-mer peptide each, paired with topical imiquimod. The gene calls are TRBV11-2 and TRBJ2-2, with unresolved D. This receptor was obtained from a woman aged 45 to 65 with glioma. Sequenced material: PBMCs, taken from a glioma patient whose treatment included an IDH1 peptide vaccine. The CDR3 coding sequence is TGTGCCAGCAGCTTAGGGACCCGGGAGCTGTTTTTT. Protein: CASSLGTRELFF.